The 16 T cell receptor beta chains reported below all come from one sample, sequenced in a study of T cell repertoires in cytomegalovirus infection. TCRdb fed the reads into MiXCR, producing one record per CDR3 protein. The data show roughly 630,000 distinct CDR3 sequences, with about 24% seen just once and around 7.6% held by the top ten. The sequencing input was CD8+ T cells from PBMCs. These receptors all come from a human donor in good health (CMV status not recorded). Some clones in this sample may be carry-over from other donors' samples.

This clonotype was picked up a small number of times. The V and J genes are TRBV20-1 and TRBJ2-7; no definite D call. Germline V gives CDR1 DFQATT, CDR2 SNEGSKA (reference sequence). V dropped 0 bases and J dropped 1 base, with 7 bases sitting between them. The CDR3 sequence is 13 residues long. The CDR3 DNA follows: TGCAGTGCTAGAGATTTCGGTTCCTACGAGCAGTACTTC. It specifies CSARDFGSYEQYF.

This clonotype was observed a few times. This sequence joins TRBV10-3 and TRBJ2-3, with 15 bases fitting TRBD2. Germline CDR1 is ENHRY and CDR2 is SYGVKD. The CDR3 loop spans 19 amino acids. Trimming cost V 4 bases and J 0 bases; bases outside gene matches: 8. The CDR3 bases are TGTGCCATCAGTGGGGGGACTAGCGGGGGGCGGATCAGCACAGATACGCAGTATTTT. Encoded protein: CAISGGTSGGRISTDTQYF.

For the CDR3, the DNA is TGTGCCACCAGTGACCCTCGGACGATCGGGGAGCTGTTTTTT. Amino acids: CATSDPRTIGELFF. The rearrangement uses TRBV24-1 and TRBJ2-2, with D unresolved. Trimming pared 4 bases from V and 7 bases from J, leaving 12 bases between. Germline V lookup: CDR1 KGHDR, CDR2 SFDVKD. CDR3 size: 14 residues.

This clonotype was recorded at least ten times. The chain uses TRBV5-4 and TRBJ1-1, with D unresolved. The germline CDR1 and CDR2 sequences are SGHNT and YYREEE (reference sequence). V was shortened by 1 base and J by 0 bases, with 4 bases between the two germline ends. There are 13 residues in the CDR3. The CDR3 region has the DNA TGTGCCAGCAGCTTGTGGATGAACACTGAAGCTTTCTTT. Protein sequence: CASSLWMNTEAFF.

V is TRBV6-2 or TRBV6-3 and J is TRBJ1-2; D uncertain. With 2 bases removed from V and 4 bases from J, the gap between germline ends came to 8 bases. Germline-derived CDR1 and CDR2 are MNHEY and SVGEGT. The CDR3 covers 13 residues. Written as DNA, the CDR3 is TGTGCCAGCAGTTACCCTGAATCCTATGGCTACACCTTC. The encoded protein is CASSYPESYGYTF.

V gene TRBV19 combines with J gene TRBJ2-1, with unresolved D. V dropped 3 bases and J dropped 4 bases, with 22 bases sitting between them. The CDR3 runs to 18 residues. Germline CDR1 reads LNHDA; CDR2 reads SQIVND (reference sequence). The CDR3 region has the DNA TGTGCCAGTAGTATGACGGGTATGATAGCCTCGCGGTACAATGAGCAGTTCTTC. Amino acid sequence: CASSMTGMIASRYNEQFF. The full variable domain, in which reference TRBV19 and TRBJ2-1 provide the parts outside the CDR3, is DGGITQSPKYLFRKEGQNVTLSCEQNLNHDAMYWYRQDPGQGLRLIYYSQIVNDFQKGDIAEGYSVSREKKESFPLTVTSAQKNPTAFYLCASSMTGMIASRYNEQFFGPGTRLTVL.

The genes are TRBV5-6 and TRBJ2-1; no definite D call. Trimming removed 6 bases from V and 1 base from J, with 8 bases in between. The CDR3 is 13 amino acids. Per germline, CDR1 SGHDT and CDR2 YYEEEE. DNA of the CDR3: TGTGCCAGCAACCCGTATTCCTACAATGAGCAGTTCTTC. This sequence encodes CASNPYSYNEQFF.

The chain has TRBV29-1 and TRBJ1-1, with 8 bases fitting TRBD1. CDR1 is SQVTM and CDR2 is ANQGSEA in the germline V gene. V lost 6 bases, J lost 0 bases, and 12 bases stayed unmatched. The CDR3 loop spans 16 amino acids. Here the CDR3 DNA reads TGCAGCGTCCAGGGGGCGAGGTTCAGAATGAACACTGAAGCTTTCTTT. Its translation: CSVQGARFRMNTEAFF.

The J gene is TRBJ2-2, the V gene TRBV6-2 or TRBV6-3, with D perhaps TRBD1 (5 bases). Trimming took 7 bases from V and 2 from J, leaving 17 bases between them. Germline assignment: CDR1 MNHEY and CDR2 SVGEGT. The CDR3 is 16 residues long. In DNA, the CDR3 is TGTGCCAGCACTCGAACCCAGGACATAAACACCGGGGAGCTGTTTTTT. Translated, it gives CASTRTQDINTGELFF.

The DNA for the CDR3 is TGTGCCAGCAGCTTCTGGACTAGCGCGACAACAGATACGCAGTATTTT. Its translation is CASSFWTSATTDTQYF. V and J are TRBV7-2 and TRBJ2-3, with 9 bases identical to TRBD2. The germline CDR1 and CDR2 sequences are SGHTA and FQGNSA. V dropped 3 bases and J dropped 3; count of bases not matched to a gene: 7. The CDR3 runs to 16 residues. The whole variable domain, remainder taken from reference TRBV7-2 and TRBJ2-3, is GAGVSQSPSNKVTEKGKDVELRCDPISGHTALYWYRQSLGQGLEFLIYFQGNSAPDKSGLPSDRFSAERTGGSVSTLTIQRTQQEDSAVYLCASSFWTSATTDTQYFGPGTRLTVL.

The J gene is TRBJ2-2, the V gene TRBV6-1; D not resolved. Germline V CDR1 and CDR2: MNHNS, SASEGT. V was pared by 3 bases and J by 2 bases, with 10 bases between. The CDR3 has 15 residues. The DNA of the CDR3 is TGTGCCAGCAGTGATCTCTGGGTTAACACCGGGGAGCTGTTTTTT. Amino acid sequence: CASSDLWVNTGELFF.

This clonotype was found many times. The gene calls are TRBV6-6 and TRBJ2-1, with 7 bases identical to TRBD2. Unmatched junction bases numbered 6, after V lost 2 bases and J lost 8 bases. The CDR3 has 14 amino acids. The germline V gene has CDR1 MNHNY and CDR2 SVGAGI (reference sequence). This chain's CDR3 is CASSYATSRDEQFF. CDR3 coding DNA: TGTGCCAGCAGTTACGCGACTAGCCGGGATGAGCAGTTCTTC.

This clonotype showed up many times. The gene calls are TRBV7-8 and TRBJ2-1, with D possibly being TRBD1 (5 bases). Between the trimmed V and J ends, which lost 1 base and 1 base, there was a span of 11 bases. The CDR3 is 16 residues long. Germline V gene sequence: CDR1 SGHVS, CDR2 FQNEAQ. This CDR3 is CASSLGSRGSYNEQFF. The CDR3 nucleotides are TGTGCCAGCAGCTTAGGGAGTAGGGGATCCTACAATGAGCAGTTCTTC.

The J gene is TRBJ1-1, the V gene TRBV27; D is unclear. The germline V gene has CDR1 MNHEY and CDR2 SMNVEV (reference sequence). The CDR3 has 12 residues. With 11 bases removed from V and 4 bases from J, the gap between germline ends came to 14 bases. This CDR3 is CAGVKGGTEAFF. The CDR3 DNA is TGTGCCGGCGTTAAGGGTGGCACTGAAGCTTTCTTT.

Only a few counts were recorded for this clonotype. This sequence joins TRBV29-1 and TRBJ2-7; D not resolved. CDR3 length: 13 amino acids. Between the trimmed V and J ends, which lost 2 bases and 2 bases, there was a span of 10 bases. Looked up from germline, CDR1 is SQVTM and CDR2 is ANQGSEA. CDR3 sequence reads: CSVEKDLPYEQYF. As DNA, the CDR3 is TGCAGCGTTGAAAAGGACCTCCCCTACGAGCAGTACTTC.

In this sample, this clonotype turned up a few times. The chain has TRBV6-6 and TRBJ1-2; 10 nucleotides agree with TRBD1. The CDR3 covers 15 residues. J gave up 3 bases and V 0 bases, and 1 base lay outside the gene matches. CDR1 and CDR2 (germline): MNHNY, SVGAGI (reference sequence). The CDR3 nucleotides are TGTGCCAGCAGTTACTCAGGGACAGGGGACTATGGCTACACCTTC. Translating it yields CASSYSGTGDYGYTF.